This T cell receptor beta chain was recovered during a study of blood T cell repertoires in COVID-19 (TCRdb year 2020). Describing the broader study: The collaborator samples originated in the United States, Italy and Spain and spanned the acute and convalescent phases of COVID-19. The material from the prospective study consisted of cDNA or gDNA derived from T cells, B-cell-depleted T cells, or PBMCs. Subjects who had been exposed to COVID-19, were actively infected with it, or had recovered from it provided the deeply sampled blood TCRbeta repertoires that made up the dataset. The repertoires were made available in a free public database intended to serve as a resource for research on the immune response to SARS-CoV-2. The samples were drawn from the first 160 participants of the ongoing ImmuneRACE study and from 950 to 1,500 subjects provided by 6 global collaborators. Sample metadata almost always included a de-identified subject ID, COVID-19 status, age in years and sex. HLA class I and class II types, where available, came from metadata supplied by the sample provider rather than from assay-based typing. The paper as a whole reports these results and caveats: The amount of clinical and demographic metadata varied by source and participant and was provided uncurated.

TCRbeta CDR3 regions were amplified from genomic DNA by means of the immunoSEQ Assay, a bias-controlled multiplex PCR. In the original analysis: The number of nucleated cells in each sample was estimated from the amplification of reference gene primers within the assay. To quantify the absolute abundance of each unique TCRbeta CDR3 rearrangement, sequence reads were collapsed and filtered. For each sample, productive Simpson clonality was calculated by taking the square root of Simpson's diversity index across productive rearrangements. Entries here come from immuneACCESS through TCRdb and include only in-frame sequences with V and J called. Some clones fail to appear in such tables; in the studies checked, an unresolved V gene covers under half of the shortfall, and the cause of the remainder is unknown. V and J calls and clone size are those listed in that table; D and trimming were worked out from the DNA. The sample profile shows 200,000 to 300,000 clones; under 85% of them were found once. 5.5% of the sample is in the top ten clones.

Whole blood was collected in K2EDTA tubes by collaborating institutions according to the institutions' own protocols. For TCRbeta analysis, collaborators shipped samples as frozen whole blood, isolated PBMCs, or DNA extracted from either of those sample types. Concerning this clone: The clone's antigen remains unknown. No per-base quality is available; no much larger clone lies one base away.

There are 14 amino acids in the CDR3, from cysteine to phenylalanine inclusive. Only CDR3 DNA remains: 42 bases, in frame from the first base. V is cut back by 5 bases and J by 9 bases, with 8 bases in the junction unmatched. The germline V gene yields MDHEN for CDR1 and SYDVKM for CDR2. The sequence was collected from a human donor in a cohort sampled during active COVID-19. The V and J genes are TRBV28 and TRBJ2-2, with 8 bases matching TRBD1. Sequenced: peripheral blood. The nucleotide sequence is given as TGTGCCAGCAGTCACCCAGGGGGCCTTTGGGAGCTGTTTTTT. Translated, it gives CASSHPGGLWELFF.